These T cell receptor beta chains were read from a single sample in a study of blood T cell repertoires in COVID-19. The table came from immunoSEQ multiplex PCR; TCRdb's copy has only in-frame clones and leaves some out. Here the sample spans 450,000 to 500,000 clones, 70% to 90% being singletons. The sequenced sample was peripheral blood. These receptors were taken from a human donor in a cohort sampled during active COVID-19. The CDR3 runs from the conserved cysteine through the conserved F or W. A D gene is named only where the DNA matches it firmly. Clone size appears in some rows only: once, few, many, or a class for an expanded clone.

TRBV3-1/TRBV3-2	TRBJ2-3	-	-	CASRVRGTDTQYF	TGTGCCAGCAGGGTCCGGGGCACAGATACGCAGTATTTT
TRBV29-1	TRBJ1-5	-	-	CSVEVTGESNQPQHF	TGCAGCGTTGAAGTGACAGGAGAAAGCAATCAGCCCCAGCATTTT
TRBV6-5	TRBJ1-1	-	TRBD1	CASRGQGEYTEAFF	TGTGCCAGCCGCGGACAGGGGGAGTACACTGAAGCTTTCTTT
TRBV19	TRBJ2-5	-	-	CASSFGTQETQYF	TGTGCCAGTTCCTTTGGGACACAAGAGACCCAGTACTTC
TRBV3-1/TRBV3-2	TRBJ2-1	-	-	CASSPGQREQFF	TGTGCCAGCAGCCCCGGGCAGCGGGAGCAGTTCTTC
TRBV24-1	TRBJ2-1	-	TRBD2	CATSDRLAESSYNEQFF	TGTGCCACCAGTGATAGACTAGCGGAGAGCTCCTACAATGAGCAGTTCTTC
TRBV5-1	TRBJ2-1	-	TRBD2	CASSSQGLAGIIEFF	TGCGCCAGCAGCTCCCAGGGACTAGCGGGAATTATCGAGTTCTTC
TRBV2	TRBJ2-2	-	TRBD1	CASRTGTGGTGELFF	TGTGCCAGCAGGACCGGGACAGGGGGGACCGGGGAGCTGTTTTTT
TRBV30	TRBJ2-7	-	TRBD1	CALTTGGQEQYF	TGTGCCTTAACTACAGGGGGCCAAGAGCAGTACTTC
TRBV19	TRBJ2-7	-	TRBD1	CASSIVDREYEQYF	TGTGCCAGTAGTATAGTGGACAGGGAGTACGAGCAGTACTTC
TRBV7-9	TRBJ2-5	-	-	CASSQEMTQYF	TGTGCCAGCAGCCAAGAGATGACCCAGTACTTC
TRBV25-1	TRBJ2-1	-	-	CASSDLRERNEQFF	TGTGCCAGCAGTGATCTTAGAGAGCGAAATGAGCAGTTCTTC
TRBV30	TRBJ2-1	-	TRBD2	CAWSVLAGGLDEQFF	TGTGCCTGGAGTGTACTAGCGGGAGGGTTGGATGAGCAGTTCTTC
TRBV5-1	TRBJ2-1	once	-	CASSLINARGSYNEQFF	TGCGCCAGCAGCCTAATAAATGCCAGGGGATCCTACAATGAGCAGTTCTTC
TRBV2	TRBJ1-1	-	TRBD1	CASSGSDRGRNTEAFF	TGTGCCAGCAGTGGCTCCGACAGGGGGCGAAACACTGAAGCTTTCTTT
TRBV23-1	TRBJ2-7	-	TRBD1	CATPRTGGSYEQYF	TGCGCCACCCCTAGGACAGGGGGCTCTTACGAGCAGTACTTC
TRBV27	TRBJ2-5	-	TRBD2	CASTSGETQYF	TGTGCCAGCACTAGCGGAGAGACCCAGTACTTC
TRBV18	TRBJ2-1	-	-	CASSPGGGDYNEQFF	TGTGCCAGCTCACCAGGAGGGGGGGACTACAATGAGCAGTTCTTC
TRBV2	TRBJ1-3	-	-	CASITGTTGNTIYF	TGTGCCAGCATAACCGGGACAACTGGAAACACCATATATTTT
TRBV6-2/TRBV6-3	TRBJ2-5	-	TRBD2	CASSWTSGVWETQYF	TGTGCCAGCAGTTGGACTAGCGGGGTATGGGAGACCCAGTACTTC
TRBV15	TRBJ2-3	-	-	CATSRDRVGGLDTQYF	TGTGCCACCAGCAGAGATAGAGTCGGAGGTTTGGATACGCAGTATTTT
TRBV5-4	TRBJ2-5	few	TRBD2	CASSPPPTSGRKTQYF	TGTGCCAGCAGCCCCCCTCCGACTAGCGGGAGGAAGACCCAGTACTTC
TRBV29-1	TRBJ2-7	-	TRBD1	CSVEAGTGFFYEQYF	TGCAGCGTTGAAGCCGGGACAGGGTTTTTCTACGAGCAGTACTTC
TRBV7-2	TRBJ2-7	-	TRBD2	CASSLVGGGSSYEQYF	TGTGCCAGCAGCTTAGTGGGGGGAGGGAGCTCCTACGAGCAGTACTTC
TRBV2	TRBJ1-1	-	TRBD1	CASNRQGLTEAFF	TGTGCCAGCAATAGACAGGGATTAACTGAAGCTTTCTTT
TRBV6-5	TRBJ1-5	-	-	CASSSTYSNQPQHF	TGTGCCAGCAGTTCCACATATAGCAATCAGCCCCAGCATTTT
TRBV9	TRBJ2-3	-	-	CASSNLAITTDTQYF	TGTGCCAGCTCTAATCTAGCGATCACCACAGATACGCAGTATTTT
TRBV11-2	TRBJ1-1	-	-	CASSLISGNTEAFF	TGTGCCAGCAGCTTAATATCAGGGAACACTGAAGCTTTCTTT
TRBV7-3	TRBJ2-7	-	TRBD1	CASSREGQGAYEQYF	TGTGCCAGCAGTCGCGAGGGACAGGGGGCCTACGAGCAGTACTTC
TRBV30	TRBJ1-4	-	TRBD1	CAWSIGTATTNEKLFF	TGTGCCTGGAGTATAGGGACAGCTACAACTAATGAAAAACTGTTTTTT
TRBV9	TRBJ2-1	-	TRBD2	CASSAMGLREMDEQFF	TGTGCCAGCAGCGCCATGGGACTACGTGAAATGGATGAGCAGTTCTTC
TRBV20-1	TRBJ2-3	-	-	CSAGVSNTQYF	TGCAGTGCGGGAGTTTCAAATACGCAGTATTTT
TRBV24-1	TRBJ2-1	once	-	CATSGGVGYNEQFF	TGTGCCACCAGTGGCGGAGTGGGCTACAATGAGCAGTTCTTC
TRBV18	TRBJ1-5	-	TRBD1	CASSPLTTGGNQPQHF	TGTGCCAGCTCACCTCTCACAACAGGGGGCAATCAGCCCCAGCATTTT
TRBV7-9	TRBJ2-3	-	TRBD2	CASSLAGLAGSTDTQYF	TGTGCCAGCAGCTTGGCCGGACTAGCGGGATCCACAGATACGCAGTATTTT
TRBV12-3/TRBV12-4	TRBJ2-7	-	-	CATSPGTPHEQYF	TGTGCCACTTCGCCGGGAACCCCCCACGAGCAGTACTTC
TRBV6-2/TRBV6-3	TRBJ1-5	-	TRBD1	CASSYALQGNQPQHF	TGTGCCAGCAGTTACGCGTTACAGGGGAATCAGCCCCAGCATTTT
TRBV3-1/TRBV3-2	TRBJ1-2	-	-	CASSQGRGNAAVGYTF	TGTGCCAGCAGCCAAGGGAGGGGAAATGCGGCGGTCGGCTACACCTTC
TRBV9	TRBJ2-2	-	-	CASSSNRGSNTGELFF	TGTGCCAGCAGCTCAAACCGCGGGTCAAACACCGGGGAGCTGTTTTTT